These 18 T cell receptor beta chains were all obtained from the same sample, sequenced in a study of blood T cell repertoires in COVID-19. Here immunoSEQ multiplex PCR was the method, and the copy in TCRdb shows in-frame clones only, minus some. Of under 200,000 clones in the sample, more than 75% were seen once. Sequencing used peripheral blood. Receptors were obtained from a woman of 80 years or more with acute or convalescent COVID-19.

This clone was seen only once. This chain links TRBV6-6 with TRBJ1-2, with unresolved D. This CDR3 is 13 amino acids long. V lost 2 bases and J 1 base, leaving 5 bases between the germline ends. Germline V lookup: CDR1 MNHNY, CDR2 SVGAGI (reference sequence). The CDR3 loop reads CASSYNSNYGYTF. The CDR3 DNA follows: TGTGCCAGCAGTTACAACAGTAACTATGGCTACACCTTC.

This sequence joins TRBV11-1 and TRBJ2-7, with D perhaps TRBD2 (6 bases). Per the germline V gene, CDR1 is SGHAT and CDR2 is FQDESV (reference sequence). Trimming removed 5 bases from V and 5 bases from J, with 16 bases in between. The CDR3 runs 14 residues. The CDR3 loop is CASSPELASDEQYF. CDR3 DNA sequence: TGTGCCAGCAGCCCAGAACTAGCCTCGGACGAGCAGTACTTC.

This clone appeared a single time. The rearrangement uses TRBV6-6 and TRBJ1-4; D is perhaps TRBD1 (5 bases). Looked up from germline, CDR1 is MNHNY and CDR2 is SVGAGI (reference sequence). This CDR3 has 14 amino acids. V was cut by 7 bases and J by 4 bases, with 13 bases left in between. In DNA, the CDR3 is TGTGCCAGCAATTCGGGGCGGGGTAATGAAAAACTGTTTTTT. This translates into CASNSGRGNEKLFF.

The rearrangement uses TRBV18 and TRBJ1-1; no reliable D call. Trimming stripped 6 bases from V and 5 bases from J, with 4 bases between. Germline assignment: CDR1 KGHSH and CDR2 LQKENI. The CDR3 has 10 residues. CDR3 coding DNA: TGTGCCAGCTCCCTTACTGAAGCTTTCTTT. Its translation is CASSLTEAFF.

V is TRBV2 and J is TRBJ1-2; 8 bases line up with TRBD1. Germline trimming cut 6 bases from V and 8 bases from J; bases unmatched to any gene: 20. Germline assignment: CDR1 SNHLY and CDR2 FYNNEI. The CDR3 sequence is 17 residues long. The CDR3: CASSAPPGGRLGGGYTF. CDR3 bases: TGTGCCAGCAGCGCTCCCCCAGGGGGCCGTCTAGGCGGGGGCTACACCTTC.

In DNA form, the CDR3 reads TGCAGTGCTAATGAGCGGGTAACGAACACCGGGGAGCTGTTTTTT. It encodes CSANERVTNTGELFF. The rearrangement joins TRBV20-1 to TRBJ2-2; the D gene is possibly TRBD2 (6 bases). Germline CDR1 is DFQATT and CDR2 is SNEGSKA (reference sequence). V lost 4 bases and J lost 0, with 12 bases in between. CDR3 length equals 15 residues.

The chain carries TRBV29-1 and TRBJ1-2, with 8 bases matching TRBD1. The CDR3 runs to 14 residues. The V gene's germline CDR1 is SQVTM and CDR2 ANQGSEA. With 6 bases clipped from V and 4 bases from J, the junction kept 10 bases outside the gene matches. DNA of the CDR3: TGCAGCGTCCCTACTCCCGGACAGGGCTATGGCTACACCTTC. Translation: CSVPTPGQGYGYTF.

V and J are TRBV9 and TRBJ2-1; no clear D. The CDR3 consists of 13 residues. V was shortened by 0 bases and J by 9 bases, with 10 bases between the two germline ends. CDR1 and CDR2 (germline): SGDLS, YYNGEE. This CDR3 is CASSVAVSGEQFF. The CDR3 DNA is TGTGCCAGCAGCGTAGCTGTTTCCGGTGAGCAGTTCTTC.

The chain uses TRBV4-1 and TRBJ2-2, with 12 bases matching TRBD2. Looked up from germline, CDR1 is MGHRA and CDR2 is YSYEKL. This CDR3 has 13 residues. The V gene end was trimmed by 6 bases and the J gene end by 8 bases; junction bases not matched to a gene: 1. CDR3 protein: CASRTSGRGELFF. Here the CDR3 DNA reads TGCGCCAGCAGGACTAGCGGGAGAGGGGAGCTGTTTTTT.

The chain couples TRBV19 to TRBJ1-4; no reliable D call. CDR3 length: 16 residues. V gave up 3 bases and J gave up 1 base, with 12 bases separating them. In germline, CDR1 is LNHDA, CDR2 SQIVND (reference sequence). CDR3 in DNA: TGTGCCAGTAGTATTTGGAGGGTTGGAACTAATGAAAAACTGTTTTTT. Protein product: CASSIWRVGTNEKLFF.

The chain uses TRBV24-1 and TRBJ2-7; 7 bases line up with TRBD1. The V segment lost 3 bases and the J segment 3 bases; nucleotides outside the gene matches: 16. The germline gives CDR1 KGHDR, CDR2 SFDVKD. CDR3 length: 18 amino acids. The CDR3, as DNA: TGTGCCACCAGTGATGGGACAGCCTTTCCCCCACAATTCTACGAGCAGTACTTC. Amino acids: CATSDGTAFPPQFYEQYF.

The chain has TRBV19 and TRBJ1-2; TRBD1 might be the D (6 bases). The CDR3 sequence is 14 residues long. V was clipped by 3 bases and J by 2 bases, with 10 bases between them. Looked up from germline, CDR1 is LNHDA and CDR2 is SQIVND (reference sequence). CDR3 loop: CASSIERGNYGYTF. CDR3 DNA sequence: TGTGCCAGTAGTATCGAGAGGGGGAACTATGGCTACACCTTC.

The sample holds one count of this clone. The chain combines TRBV27 with TRBJ2-2; 7 bases line up with TRBD1. Trimming at V came to 5 bases and at J to 1 base, leaving 7 bases not matched to a gene. CDR1 MNHEY and CDR2 SMNVEV come from the germline V gene (reference sequence). The CDR3 has 16 amino acids. DNA for the CDR3: TGTGCCAGCAGTAGGGGACAGCACCGGAACACCGGGGAGCTGTTTTTT. Its translation is CASSRGQHRNTGELFF.

The CDR3 nucleotides are TGTGCCAGCAGCTTCGACTGGTACAATGAGCAGTTCTTC. Its translation is CASSFDWYNEQFF. The chain carries TRBV7-2 and TRBJ2-1; the D is unclear. The germline V gene has CDR1 SGHTA and CDR2 FQGNSA. Trimming removed 3 bases from V and 4 bases from J, with 7 bases in between. The CDR3 runs 13 residues.

V and J are TRBV3-1 (or the pseudogene TRBV3-2) and TRBJ1-3; 8 positions agree with TRBD1. The germline gives CDR1 LGHDT, CDR2 YNNKEL (reference sequence). After removal of 4 bases from V and 0 bases from J, the junction contained 2 bases not matched to a gene. There are 15 residues in the CDR3. For the CDR3, the DNA is TGTGCCAGCAGCCCCACAGGGGGCTCTGGAAACACCATATATTTT. Translating it yields CASSPTGGSGNTIYF.

The J gene is TRBJ2-1, the V gene TRBV7-2; a possible D gene is TRBD2 (5 bases). Trimming removed 1 base at V and 6 bases at J, with 13 bases between. In germline, CDR1 is SGHTA, CDR2 FQGNSA. This CDR3 is built from 15 residues. CDR3 amino acids: CASSLVVGKGNEQFF. The CDR3 region has the DNA TGTGCCAGCAGCTTAGTTGTCGGGAAGGGCAATGAGCAGTTCTTC.

The chain joins TRBV10-3 to TRBJ2-2; TRBD2 matches at 10 bases. CDR3 size: 15 residues. Trimming at V came to 4 bases and at J to 6 bases, leaving 5 bases not matched to a gene. The germline V gene has CDR1 ENHRY and CDR2 SYGVKD. CDR3 sequence: CAISASGSKAGELFF. Written as DNA, the CDR3 is TGTGCCATCAGTGCTAGCGGGAGTAAAGCCGGGGAGCTGTTTTTT.

The genes are TRBV7-2 and TRBJ2-3; 12 bases match TRBD1. Germline loops: CDR1 SGHTA, CDR2 FQGNSA. This CDR3 has 16 amino acids. The trim removed 5 bases at V and 10 bases at J, leaving 13 bases unmatched. The CDR3 nucleotides are TGTGCCAGCAGCCTAAAACCGGGACAGGGGGCATCGGCGCAGTATTTT. Translated: CASSLKPGQGASAQYF.